This T cell receptor beta chain was sequenced for a study of T-cell reconstitution after alpha-beta-depleted transplantation in children. General study results and limits: Several hundred expanded graft clones reportedly supplied alpha-beta T cells about two months after transplant. T-cell counts and diversity were attributed mostly to newly produced T cells one year after transplant.

As for this clonotype: Its antigen is unidentified.

Trimming took 7 bases from V and 7 from J, leaving 14 bases between them. Germline CDR1 is SEHNR and CDR2 is FQNEAQ (reference sequence). This CDR3 is built from 13 residues. The TCRbeta library was prepared with unique molecular identifiers. TCRdb recomputed calls from the PCR reads with MiXCR, one row per CDR3 protein. The repertoire holds about 440,000 distinct CDR3 sequences, with approximately 42% as singletons. The sequence derives from a girl aged 2 to 10 with aplastic anemia, due to receive a stem cell transplant. The J gene is TRBJ2-1, the V gene TRBV7-9, with D perhaps matching TRBD1 (6 bases). The sequencing here drew on PBMCs, taken before TCRalphabeta/CD19-depleted stem cell transplant. CDR3 DNA sequence: TGTGCCAGCATAACAGGAAGGGGGAATGAGCAGTTCTTC. Amino acids: CASITGRGNEQFF.